This T cell receptor beta chain was observed in a study of OX40 agonist ivuxolimab in advanced cancers. The assay was immunoSEQ multiplex PCR, and TCRdb's table has in-frame clones only and misses some. The sample yields 55,000 to 80,000 clones, about 88% seen once. Per germline, CDR1 LGHNA and CDR2 YNFKEQ. The CDR3 has 16 residues. The V and J ends lost 8 bases and 7 bases respectively, with 24 bases between them. The source was CD4+ or CD8+ T cells sorted from blood, collected in a trial of the OX40 agonist ivuxolimab. The V and J genes are TRBV4-2 and TRBJ2-4; either TRBD1 or TRBD2 may fit D (5 bases each). This receptor was identified in an adult with an advanced solid tumor such as melanoma, head and neck, liver or kidney cancer. The CDR3 coding sequence is TGTGCCAGCGCCAGGGATCAACTAGGGAAAGGGAACATTCAGTACTTC. Encoded protein: CASARDQLGKGNIQYF.